Listed below are T cell receptor beta chains from one sample, sequenced in a study of T cells in localized non-small cell lung cancer. TCRdb keeps only in-frame clones here, not all; method: immunoSEQ multiplex PCR. The profile covers under 35,000 clones, with 80% to 95% appearing a single time and roughly 2.1% taken by the ten largest. The source material was peripheral blood, sampled before any cancer treatment. The receptors stem from a female donor of 60 years or more with stage I lung adenocarcinoma. Each CDR3 is given with its conserved first and last residue. A D gene is named only where the DNA matches it firmly. The size field is filled for only some rows; it gives once, few, many or a size class.

cdr3_length,d_call,j_call,clone_size,v_call,cdr3_aa,cdr3_nt
13,NA,TRBJ2-1,NA,TRBV7-9,CASSERQNNEQFF,TGTGCCAGCAGCGAGCGACAGAACAATGAGCAGTTCTTC
14,NA,TRBJ1-6,NA,TRBV5-4,CASSLMGFGSPLHF,TGTGCCAGCAGCTTGATGGGTTTCGGTTCACCCCTCCACTTT
13,NA,TRBJ2-3,NA,TRBV7-2,CASSFRGSDTQYF,TGTGCCAGCAGCTTTCGGGGGTCAGATACGCAGTATTTT
14,TRBD1,TRBJ1-2,NA,TRBV4-3,CASSQDGDSYGYTF,TGCGCCAGCAGCCAAGATGGGGACAGCTATGGCTACACCTTC
15,TRBD1,TRBJ1-1,NA,TRBV5-4,CASSFLDRANTEAFF,TGTGCCAGCAGCTTCCTCGACAGGGCAAACACTGAAGCTTTCTTT
13,TRBD1,TRBJ1-2,few,TRBV2,CASSSRQGNGYTF,TGTGCCAGCAGTTCCAGACAGGGGAATGGCTACACCTTC
12,NA,TRBJ2-1,NA,TRBV28,CASSLRENEQFF,TGTGCCAGCAGTTTAAGGGAAAATGAGCAGTTCTTC
14,TRBD1,TRBJ1-2,NA,TRBV7-8,CASSTTGTAWGYTF,TGTGCCAGCAGCACGACCGGGACAGCTTGGGGCTACACCTTC
15,NA,TRBJ1-6,NA,TRBV7-9,CASSSWGGADSPLHF,TGTGCCAGCAGCTCCTGGGGGGGCGCGGATTCACCCCTCCACTTT
13,NA,TRBJ2-7,NA,TRBV10-2,CASRTAGAYEQYF,TGCGCCAGCCGTACCGCGGGTGCCTACGAGCAGTACTTC
14,NA,TRBJ2-7,NA,TRBV6-1,CASSEGWHTYEQYF,TGTGCCAGCAGTGAGGGTTGGCATACCTACGAGCAGTACTTC
14,TRBD1,TRBJ1-1,NA,TRBV5-1,CASSFDRGGTEAFF,TGCGCCAGCAGCTTCGACAGGGGCGGGACTGAAGCTTTCTTT
11,NA,TRBJ2-7,NA,TRBV20-1,CSSRTGYEQYF,TGCAGTTCTAGGACGGGCTACGAGCAGTACTTC
17,TRBD1,TRBJ1-2,once,TRBV5-1,CASSLDGTAAAGYGYTF,TGCGCCAGCAGCTTGGACGGGACAGCCGCCGCCGGCTATGGCTACACCTTC
15,NA,TRBJ2-3,NA,TRBV5-1,CASSFMTVSTDTQYF,TGCGCCAGCAGCTTTATGACGGTCAGCACAGATACGCAGTATTTT
13,TRBD1,TRBJ1-6,NA,TRBV30,CAMPGTGDSPLHF,TGTGCCATGCCCGGGACAGGAGATTCACCCCTCCACTTT
16,TRBD1,TRBJ2-1,once,TRBV5-1,CASSLPQTGFGNEQFF,TGCGCCAGCAGCCTACCGCAGACAGGGTTTGGCAATGAGCAGTTCTTC
13,NA,TRBJ1-5,NA,TRBV14,CASSQGINQPQHF,TGTGCCAGTTCACAGGGTATTAATCAGCCCCAGCATTTT
15,NA,TRBJ1-1,NA,TRBV6-5,CASSYSAVSYTEAFF,TGTGCCAGCAGTTACTCGGCGGTGAGCTACACTGAAGCTTTCTTT
16,NA,TRBJ2-1,NA,TRBV6-5,CASSYSTPGSYNEQFF,TGTGCCAGCAGTTACTCAACCCCGGGCTCCTACAATGAGCAGTTCTTC
15,NA,TRBJ2-7,NA,TRBV7-7,CASRCFSARNYEQYF,TGTGCTAGCAGGTGCTTCTCGGCGCGGAACTACGAGCAGTACTTC
14,NA,TRBJ1-1,few,TRBV7-2,CASSLGLTGAGAFF,TGTGCCAGCAGCCTAGGTCTAACCGGGGCGGGAGCTTTCTTT
14,NA,TRBJ1-1,once,TRBV11-2,CASSPRWEGTEAFF,TGTGCCAGCAGCCCCAGGTGGGAGGGCACTGAAGCTTTCTTT
14,NA,TRBJ1-4,NA,TRBV11-2,CASSLDPTAEKLFF,TGTGCCAGCAGCTTAGACCCTACAGCCGAAAAACTGTTTTTT
14,NA,TRBJ1-4,NA,TRBV9,CASSVDTTNEKLFF,TGTGCCAGCAGCGTAGATACAACTAATGAAAAACTGTTTTTT
16,TRBD1,TRBJ2-1,few,TRBV9,CASSAGGTGSLDEQFF,TGTGCCAGCAGCGCCGGCGGGACAGGGTCTTTGGATGAGCAGTTCTTC
13,NA,TRBJ1-1,NA,TRBV29-1,CSVDPGTSTEAFF,TGCAGCGTTGATCCGGGGACGAGCACTGAAGCTTTCTTT
19,TRBD1,TRBJ1-6,NA,TRBV5-4,CASSLGGRGHSSYNSPLHF,TGTGCCAGCAGCTTGGGGGGCAGGGGGCATAGCTCCTATAATTCACCCCTCCACTTT
12,TRBD1,TRBJ2-2,NA,TRBV6-1,CASNRGVGELFF,TGTGCCAGCAACAGGGGGGTCGGGGAGCTGTTTTTT
17,TRBD1,TRBJ1-1,NA,TRBV10-3,CAISERLTGQTNTEAFF,TGTGCCATCAGTGAGCGCCTGACAGGGCAGACGAACACTGAAGCTTTCTTT
17,TRBD1,TRBJ1-1,NA,TRBV30,CAWSLRQGRMVNTEAFF,TGTGCCTGGAGTCTCCGACAGGGGAGGATGGTGAACACTGAAGCTTTCTTT
17,TRBD1,TRBJ2-4,once,TRBV19,CASSPETGPLAKNIQYF,TGTGCCAGTAGTCCGGAGACAGGGCCGCTAGCCAAAAACATTCAGTACTTC
15,NA,TRBJ1-6,NA,TRBV19,CASSMETARNSPLHF,TGTGCCAGTAGTATGGAGACAGCACGTAATTCACCCCTCCACTTT
15,TRBD1,TRBJ1-2,NA,TRBV4-1,CASSQEEDRATGYTF,TGCGCCAGCAGCCAAGAGGAGGACAGGGCGACGGGCTACACCTTC
14,NA,TRBJ1-5,NA,TRBV28,CASTPGTWGQPQHF,TGTGCCAGCACCCCAGGAACCTGGGGTCAGCCCCAGCATTTT
14,NA,TRBJ1-2,NA,TRBV2,CASTPGGTVYGYTF,TGTGCCAGCACCCCGGGGGGGACGGTCTATGGCTACACCTTC
13,NA,TRBJ2-1,NA,TRBV30,CAWSVQGYNEQFF,TGTGCCTGGAGTGTTCAGGGCTACAATGAGCAGTTCTTC
13,NA,TRBJ2-7,NA,TRBV6-4,CASSASDSYEQYF,TGTGCCAGCAGCGCTAGCGATTCCTACGAGCAGTACTTC
13,NA,TRBJ1-6,NA,TRBV11-3,CASSLDRTSPLHF,TGTGCCAGCAGCTTAGATAGGACCTCACCCCTCCACTTT
14,NA,TRBJ1-2,NA,TRBV7-9,CASSLDGAGDGYTF,TGTGCCAGCAGCCTAGACGGCGCGGGGGATGGCTACACCTTC
14,NA,TRBJ1-1,NA,TRBV7-9,CASSLGNPNTEAFF,TGTGCCAGCAGCTTAGGGAACCCGAACACTGAAGCTTTCTTT
15,NA,TRBJ2-7,NA,TRBV30,CAWSHLGQNSYEQYF,TGTGCCTGGAGTCATCTAGGCCAGAACTCCTACGAGCAGTACTTC
16,NA,TRBJ2-1,NA,TRBV9,CASSVGRGPGSNEQFF,TGTGCCAGCAGCGTAGGTCGGGGGCCGGGGTCCAATGAGCAGTTCTTC
17,TRBD1,TRBJ2-2,NA,TRBV10-3,CAISESGAGGSTGELFF,TGTGCCATCAGTGAGTCGGGGGCAGGGGGAAGCACCGGGGAGCTGTTTTTT
14,TRBD1,TRBJ2-7,NA,TRBV25-1,CASSVAGGPYEQYF,TGTGCCAGCAGTGTGGCAGGGGGCCCCTACGAGCAGTACTTC
13,NA,TRBJ1-1,once,TRBV7-2,CASSLGRNTEAFF,TGTGCCAGCAGCTTAGGTAGGAACACTGAAGCTTTCTTT
15,NA,TRBJ2-3,NA,TRBV5-1,CASSPDGGETDTQYF,TGCGCCAGCAGCCCCGACGGTGGGGAGACGGATACGCAGTATTTT
13,NA,TRBJ1-2,NA,TRBV2,CASSEGIGDGYTF,TGTGCCAGCAGTGAAGGAATCGGAGATGGCTACACCTTC
14,NA,TRBJ2-7,NA,TRBV6-1,CASTWGSISYEQYF,TGTGCCAGCACGTGGGGGTCTATCTCCTACGAGCAGTACTTC
13,TRBD2,TRBJ2-7,NA,TRBV7-2,CASSVMGGHEQYF,TGTGCCAGCAGCGTAATGGGAGGGCACGAGCAGTACTTC
14,TRBD1,TRBJ1-6,NA,TRBV27,CASRFTGENSPLHF,TGTGCCAGCAGATTCACAGGGGAGAATTCACCCCTCCACTTT
12,NA,TRBJ1-6,NA,TRBV6-1,CASTGELPPLHF,TGTGCCAGCACGGGGGAGTTACCACCCCTCCACTTT
13,NA,TRBJ2-5,NA,TRBV15,CATSREHTETQYF,TGTGCCACCAGCAGAGAACATACGGAGACCCAGTACTTC
14,TRBD1,TRBJ1-2,NA,TRBV9,CASSVGQGPYGYTF,TGTGCCAGCAGCGTAGGACAGGGCCCCTATGGCTACACCTTC
15,TRBD2,TRBJ2-7,NA,TRBV10-1,CASSESLAGAYEQYF,TGCGCCAGCAGTGAGTCACTAGCGGGGGCCTACGAGCAGTACTTC
15,NA,TRBJ1-5,NA,TRBV21-1,CASSIGEDPYQPQHF,TGTGCCAGCAGTATCGGGGAGGACCCCTATCAGCCCCAGCATTTT
16,TRBD1,TRBJ2-7,NA,TRBV5-6,CASSLPGQGVPYEQYF,TGTGCCAGCAGCTTACCGGGACAGGGAGTCCCCTACGAGCAGTACTTC
13,TRBD2,TRBJ2-2,NA,TRBV25-1,CATSWGGRGELFF,TGTGCCACCTCCTGGGGGGGACGCGGGGAGCTGTTTTTT
13,TRBD1,TRBJ2-5,NA,TRBV30,CAFLTGEAKTQYF,TGTGCCTTTTTGACAGGGGAGGCGAAGACCCAGTACTTC